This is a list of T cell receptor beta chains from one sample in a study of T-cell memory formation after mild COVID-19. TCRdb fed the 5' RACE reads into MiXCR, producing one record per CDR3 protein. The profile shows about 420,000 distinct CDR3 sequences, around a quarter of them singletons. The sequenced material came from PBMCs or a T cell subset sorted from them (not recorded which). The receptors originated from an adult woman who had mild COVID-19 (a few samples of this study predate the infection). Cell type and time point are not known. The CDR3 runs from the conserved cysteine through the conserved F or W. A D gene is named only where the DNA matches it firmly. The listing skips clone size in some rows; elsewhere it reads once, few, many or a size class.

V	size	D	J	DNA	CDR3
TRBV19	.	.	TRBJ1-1	TGTGCCAGTAGTATGGTCCCAGGAATGAACACTGAAGCTTTCTTT	CASSMVPGMNTEAFF
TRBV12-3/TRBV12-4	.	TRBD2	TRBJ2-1	TGTGCCAGCAGTTCTCAAAGGGATAGCGGGAGCTATGAGCAGTTCTTC	CASSSQRDSGSYEQFF
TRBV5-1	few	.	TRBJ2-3	TGCGCCAGCAGCCTGACCACACTGAGCACAGATACGCAGTATTTT	CASSLTTLSTDTQYF
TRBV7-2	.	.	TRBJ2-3	TGTGCCAGCAGCTCTAGCAAGGGAGATACGCAGTATTTT	CASSSSKGDTQYF
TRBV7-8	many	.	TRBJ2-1	TGTGCCAGCAGCTTCAAGTACAATGAGCAGTTCTTC	CASSFKYNEQFF
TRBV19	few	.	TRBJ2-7	TGTGCCAGTAGTACCCCTCCGAGGACGGGTTCCTACGAGCAGTACTTC	CASSTPPRTGSYEQYF
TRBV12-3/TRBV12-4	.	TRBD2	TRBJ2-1	TGTGCCAGCAGTTCGGGACTAGCGGCCCACAATGAGCAGTTCTTC	CASSSGLAAHNEQFF
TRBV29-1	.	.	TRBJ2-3	TGCAGCGTTGATAAAGGCTCGGAGCAGTATTTT	CSVDKGSEQYF
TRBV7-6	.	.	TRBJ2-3	TGTGCCAGCTCAGGGTCCGAAGATACGCAGTATTTT	CASSGSEDTQYF
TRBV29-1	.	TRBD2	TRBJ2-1	TGCAGCGTCCGGGAGTCCGGGACTAGCGCTAGCTCCTACAATGAGCAGTTCTTC	CSVRESGTSASSYNEQFF
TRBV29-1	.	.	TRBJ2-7	TGCAGCTCTGGACAGCCGTCCGGCGAGCAGTACTTC	CSSGQPSGEQYF
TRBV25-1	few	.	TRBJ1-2	TGTGCCAGCGCCGGAACAGGGAGGGGTTTGGCCTTC	CASAGTGRGLAF
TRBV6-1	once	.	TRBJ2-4	TGTGCCAGCACCCCAGGCCAGGGCATTCAGTACTTC	CASTPGQGIQYF
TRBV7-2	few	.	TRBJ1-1	TGTGCCAGCAGACCTGAGGTGAACACTGAAGCTTTCTTT	CASRPEVNTEAFF
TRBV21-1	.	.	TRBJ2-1	TGTGCCAGCAGCACCGGGACTAGCGGACCCCACAATGAGCAGTTCTTC	CASSTGTSGPHNEQFF
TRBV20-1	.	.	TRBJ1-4	TGCAGTGCTAGAGATCAGAGGGACGCAACTAATGAAAAACTGTTTTTT	CSARDQRDATNEKLFF
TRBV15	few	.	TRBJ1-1	TGTGCCACCAGCAGGAGCAACCGGGGCACTGAAGCTTTCTTT	CATSRSNRGTEAFF
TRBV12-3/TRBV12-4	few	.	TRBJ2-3	TGTGCCAGCATGAAGGAAACTAGCACAGATACGCAGTATTTT	CASMKETSTDTQYF
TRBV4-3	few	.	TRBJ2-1	TGCGCCAGCAGCCAAGCGTCCAAAGCCGGGCAGTTCTTC	CASSQASKAGQFF
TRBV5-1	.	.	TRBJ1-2	TGCGCCAGCAGCTTGGGCGGCGATGACGGCTACACCTTC	CASSLGGDDGYTF
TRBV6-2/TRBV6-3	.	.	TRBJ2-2	TGTGCCAGCAGTTACCGGAAAGAGGGGTACACCGGGGAGCTGTTTTTT	CASSYRKEGYTGELFF
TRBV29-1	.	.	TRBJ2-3	TGCAGCGTTGAAATACACTTCACAGATACGCAGTATTTT	CSVEIHFTDTQYF
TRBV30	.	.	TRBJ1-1	TGTGCCTGGAAAAAAATCTTCGAAGCTTTCTTT	CAWKKIFEAFF
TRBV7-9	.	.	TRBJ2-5	TGTGCCAGCAGCTTACTTCGAGCGTCAGAGACCCAGTACTTC	CASSLLRASETQYF
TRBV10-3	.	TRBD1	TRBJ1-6	TGTGCCATCAGTGGCCAAGCGGGACAGTCTGCGTCACCCCTCCACTTT	CAISGQAGQSASPLHF
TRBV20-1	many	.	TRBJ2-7	TGCAGTGCGTCTTCGGGGCACGAGCAGTACTTC	CSASSGHEQYF
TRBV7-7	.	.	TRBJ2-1	TGTGCCAGCAGAGGAGCGGACAATGAGCAGTTCTTC	CASRGADNEQFF
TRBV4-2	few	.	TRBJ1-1	TGTGCCAGCAGCCAAGATTCCAGTCGAAGCGTCGTAGCTTTCTTT	CASSQDSSRSVVAFF
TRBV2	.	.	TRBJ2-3	TGTGCCAGCAGTCGGCAGGCTAGCACAGATACGCAGTATTTT	CASSRQASTDTQYF
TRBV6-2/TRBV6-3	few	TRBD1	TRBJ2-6	TGTGCCAGCATCGGTAATATCGCCAGGGGGCCCCTCTCTGGGGCCAACGTCCTGACTTTC	CASIGNIARGPLSGANVLTF
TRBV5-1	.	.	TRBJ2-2	TGCGCCAGCAGCTTGGAGCCGGGGGTTAACACCGGGGAGCTGTTTTTT	CASSLEPGVNTGELFF
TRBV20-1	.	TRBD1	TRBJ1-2	TGCAGTGCTAGAGGCACAGGGGGGGATGGCTACACCTTC	CSARGTGGDGYTF
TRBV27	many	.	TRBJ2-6	TGTGCCAGCAGTTCCCCGGCTGGGGCCAACGTCCTGACTTTC	CASSSPAGANVLTF
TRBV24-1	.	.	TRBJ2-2	TGTGCCACCAGTGATTTTCGCCCTCCAAACACCGGGGAGCTGTTTTTT	CATSDFRPPNTGELFF
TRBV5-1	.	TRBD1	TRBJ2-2	TGCGCCAGCAGCCCGTCGCGAGGGACAGGGAGGAAGGACGGGGAGCTGTTTTTT	CASSPSRGTGRKDGELFF
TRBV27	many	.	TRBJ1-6	TGTGCCAGCAGTTTATTGGATAATTCACCCCTCCACTTT	CASSLLDNSPLHF
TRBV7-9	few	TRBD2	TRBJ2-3	TGTGCCAGCAGCTCCCAAACTAGCGTGACAGATACGCAGTATTTT	CASSSQTSVTDTQYF
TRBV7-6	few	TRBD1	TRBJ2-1	TGTGCCAGCAGCTCTAGATCCGGGACAGGCTGGAATGAGCAGTTCTTC	CASSSRSGTGWNEQFF
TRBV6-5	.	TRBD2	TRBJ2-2	TGTGCCAGCAGTCCCTCCGGGGGGGTCGCCGGGGAGCTGTTTTTT	CASSPSGGVAGELFF
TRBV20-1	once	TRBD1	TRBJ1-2	TGCAGTGCTAGACAGGGGGCTGTTGGCTACACCTTC	CSARQGAVGYTF
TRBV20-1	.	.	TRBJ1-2	TGCAGTGCTATTACAACAGCCCTTACTAACTATGGCTACACCTTC	CSAITTALTNYGYTF
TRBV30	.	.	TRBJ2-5	TGTGCCTGGAGTGCCCCTGGTCGACAAGAGACCCAGTACTTC	CAWSAPGRQETQYF
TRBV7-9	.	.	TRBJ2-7	TGTGCCAGCAGGGCCCCACTCTTTGAAGAGCAGTACTTC	CASRAPLFEEQYF
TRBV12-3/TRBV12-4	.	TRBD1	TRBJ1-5	TGTGCCATTTCGGACAGGGGCCTCAATCAGCCCCAGCATTTT	CAISDRGLNQPQHF
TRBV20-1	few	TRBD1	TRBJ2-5	TGCAGTGCTAGAATACCCCTTCAGGGGGCGAGGGAGAAGACCCAGTACTTC	CSARIPLQGAREKTQYF
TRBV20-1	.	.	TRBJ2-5	TGCAGTGCTTCACCCGGGCGGGAGACCCAGTACTTC	CSASPGRETQYF
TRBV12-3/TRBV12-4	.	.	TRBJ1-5	TGTGCCAGCACCCAGGGGATTCAGCCCCAGCATTTT	CASTQGIQPQHF
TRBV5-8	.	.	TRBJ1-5	TGTGCCAGCAGCTTAAGAGGTAGACAGCCGAATCAGCCCCAGCATTTT	CASSLRGRQPNQPQHF
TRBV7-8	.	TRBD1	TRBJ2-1	TGTGCCAGCAGCTTCGGTCGGGGGTGGACAGGGGGCAGGAATGAGCAGTTCTTC	CASSFGRGWTGGRNEQFF
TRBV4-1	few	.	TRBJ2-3	TGCGCCAGCAGCCAAGCAGGGACCCTTCTTCTTTTT	CASSQAGTLLLF
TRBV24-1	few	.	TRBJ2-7	TGTGCCACCAGTGACCGACTTGGGACCACTACGGCCGAGCAGTACTTC	CATSDRLGTTTAEQYF
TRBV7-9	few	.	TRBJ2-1	TGTGCCAGCAGGTTACAGAGCGGGCTAGGGGAGCAGTTCTTC	CASRLQSGLGEQFF
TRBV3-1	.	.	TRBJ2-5	TGTGCCAGCAGCCCTCAGGGGCGGGATGAAGAGACCCAGTACTTC	CASSPQGRDEETQYF
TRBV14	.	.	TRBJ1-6	TGTGCCAGCAGCCAAGGGCTGGCAGGGCGGAATTCACCCCTCCACTTT	CASSQGLAGRNSPLHF
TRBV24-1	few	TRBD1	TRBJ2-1	TGTGCCACCAGTGCCCGATCGGGACAGGGTCCTAATGAGCAGTTCTTC	CATSARSGQGPNEQFF
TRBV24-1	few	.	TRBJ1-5	TGTGCCACCAGTGCCCACGATCAGCCCCAGCATTTT	CATSAHDQPQHF
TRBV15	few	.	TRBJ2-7	TGTGCCACCAGCAACCCCCCGTCTCAAGACTACGAGCAGTACTTC	CATSNPPSQDYEQYF
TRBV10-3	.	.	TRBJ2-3	TGTGCCATCAGTAAGGGGGTGTCGCCAGATACGCAGTATTTT	CAISKGVSPDTQYF
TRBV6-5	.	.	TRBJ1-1	TGTGCCAGCAGTTACCAATTCGGGGGGAATGAAGCTTTCTTT	CASSYQFGGNEAFF
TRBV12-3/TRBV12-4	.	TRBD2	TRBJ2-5	TGTGCCAGCGCCAGAAGCGGGGGGGCCTCGGTAGAGACCCAGTACTTC	CASARSGGASVETQYF